A single sample gave rise to the 3 T cell receptor beta chains below, sequenced in a study of cytomegalovirus exposure and HLA in healthy donors. The PCR was carried out with 60 Vbeta primers and 13 Jbeta primers. The protocol was immunoSEQ multiplex PCR, while the TCRdb copy is restricted to in-frame clones and leaves out a portion. The sample holds 130,000 to 150,000 clones, under 90% seen once. Sequencing was performed on PBMCs. The receptors derive from a man aged 35 to 55 in good health and CMV-seronegative.

The gene calls are TRBV7-2 and TRBJ2-7, with 9 bases matching TRBD1. Germline CDR1 and CDR2: SGHTA and FQGNSA. The CDR3 loop spans 13 amino acids. V gave up 5 bases and J gave up 6 bases; unmatched junction bases: 5. CDR3 DNA sequence: TGTGCCAGCAGCCCTGGGACAGGGATCGAGCAGTACTTC. Translating it yields CASSPGTGIEQYF.

The chain combines TRBV5-1 with TRBJ1-3; D is unclear. The CDR3 consists of 14 residues. The V gene lost 0 bases and the J gene lost 4 bases, with 8 bases spanning the gap. Germline CDR1 reads SGHRS; CDR2 reads YFSETQ. The CDR3 reads CASSLAAEGNTIYF. In nucleotides, the CDR3 is TGCGCCAGCAGCTTGGCCGCAGAAGGAAACACCATATATTTT.

This clone was detected a few times. J is TRBJ2-7 and V is TRBV27, with 10 bases that match TRBD1. Per the germline V gene, CDR1 is MNHEY and CDR2 is SMNVEV (reference sequence). The CDR3 runs 15 residues. The V and J ends lost 3 bases and 3 bases, in that order; junction bases with no gene match: 5. The CDR3 coding sequence is TGTGCCAGCAGTTTCGGACAGGGGGGCGACTACGAGCAGTACTTC. As protein: CASSFGQGGDYEQYF.